Following are 29 T cell receptor beta chains from one sample sequenced in a study of T-cell reconstitution after alpha-beta-depleted transplantation in children. Unique molecular identifiers were incorporated into the prepared TCRbeta library. TCRdb passed the PCR reads through MiXCR, listing each CDR3 protein once. The sample yields a few hundred thousand distinct CDR3 sequences, more than 10% seen once. This material consisted of PBMCs, taken from the stem cell graft. The receptors stem from a human donor who donated a stem cell graft to a child with Fanconi anemia.

This clonotype was counted a few times. The chain recombines TRBV20-1 with TRBJ2-3, with 9 bases fitting TRBD1. V dropped 3 bases and J dropped 3; count of bases not matched to a gene: 7. CDR1 is DFQATT, CDR2 SNEGSKA, per germline (reference sequence). The CDR3 has 15 residues. The CDR3 coding sequence is TGCAGTGCTAGTAGACCCGGGACAGGGACAGATACGCAGTATTTT. It specifies CSASRPGTGTDTQYF.

This clonotype showed up just a few times. The V and J genes are TRBV29-1 and TRBJ1-2, with D unresolved. V lost 3 bases to trimming and J lost 6 bases, with 8 bases between them. In germline, CDR1 is SQVTM, CDR2 ANQGSEA. The CDR3 length is 11 residues. In nucleotides, the CDR3 is TGCAGCGTTGAGGACGTGAATGGCTACACCTTC. Protein product: CSVEDVNGYTF.

The chain links TRBV20-1 to TRBJ2-3; no firm D call. Trimming removed 3 bases at V and 4 bases at J, with 17 bases between. CDR1 and CDR2 from the germline V gene are DFQATT and SNEGSKA (reference sequence). This CDR3 has 15 amino acids. CDR3 in DNA: TGCAGTGCTAGGAGGATTACGGATTTGCCAGATACGCAGTATTTT. Translated: CSARRITDLPDTQYF.

This chain joins TRBV29-1 and TRBJ2-1, with D perhaps being TRBD1 or TRBD2 (7 bases each). The CDR3 sequence is 13 residues long. Germline CDR1 is SQVTM and CDR2 is ANQGSEA. Trimming removed 7 bases at V and 7 bases at J, with 17 bases between. CDR3 amino acids: CSARQGGGNEQFF. As DNA, the CDR3 is TGCAGCGCCCGTCAGGGGGGGGGAAATGAGCAGTTCTTC.

This clonotype occurred a few times. V gene TRBV6-1 combines with J gene TRBJ2-6; D not certain. With 10 bases removed from V and 3 bases from J, the gap between germline ends came to 19 bases. CDR1 and CDR2 from the germline V gene are MNHNS and SASEGT. The CDR3 runs 16 residues. CDR3 region: CATQKTVVSGANVLTF. The CDR3 coding sequence is TGTGCCACTCAAAAGACGGTTGTCAGTGGGGCCAACGTCCTGACTTTC.

As to this clonotype: At one end, the junction sequence differs from germline, possibly due to a read error. The chain links TRBV10-3 to TRBJ1-1, with no clear D. Germline V gives CDR1 ENHRY, CDR2 SYGVKD. The CDR3 has 11 residues. CDR3: CAISEGIVAGF. DNA for the CDR3: TGTGCCATCAGTGAGGGGATAGTAGCGGGATTT.

The chain links TRBV3-1 to TRBJ1-2, with D maybe TRBD1 (6 bases). V was clipped by 4 bases and J by 4 bases, with 10 bases between them. CDR3 length: 13 residues. Germline V CDR1 and CDR2: LGHDT, YNNKEL (reference sequence). CDR3 sequence (DNA): TGTGCCAGCAGCCCCCGGGGGGCCTATGGCTACACCTTC. Translation: CASSPRGAYGYTF.

This clonotype has more than one count but fewer than ten. V is TRBV10-3 and J is TRBJ1-1; D gene unclear. CDR1 and CDR2 (germline): ENHRY, SYGVKD. The CDR3 loop spans 13 amino acids. V gave up 2 bases and J gave up 2 bases, with 6 bases separating them. CDR3 nucleotide sequence: TGTGCCATCAGTGAGGGAGGAAACACTGAAGCTTTCTTT. This codes for CAISEGGNTEAFF.

This clonotype was found a few times. This rearrangement joins TRBV12-3 or TRBV12-4 to TRBJ1-4; D unclear. With 2 bases removed from V and 6 bases from J, the gap between germline ends came to 7 bases. CDR3 size: 13 residues. This chain's CDR3 is CASSLIQHEKLFF. CDR3 nucleotides: TGTGCCAGCAGTTTAATCCAGCATGAAAAACTGTTTTTT.

This clonotype was seen a few times. This chain joins TRBV7-6 and TRBJ1-2; no clear D. CDR3 length: 10 residues. Germline CDR1 and CDR2: SGHVS and FNYEAQ. V dropped 4 bases and J dropped 6 bases, with 3 bases sitting between them. The CDR3 nucleotides read TGTGCCAGCAGCTCCGATGGCTACACCTTC. Its protein product is CASSSDGYTF.

This clonotype was seen at least ten times. J is TRBJ2-3 and V is TRBV9, with TRBD1 matching over 9 bases. V lost 0 bases to trimming and J lost 1 base; unmatched junction nucleotides: 9. This CDR3 is built from 18 residues. Germline V gene sequence: CDR1 SGDLS, CDR2 YYNGEE. The CDR3: CASSVEPIRTGGTDTQYF. The CDR3 bases are TGTGCCAGCAGCGTAGAACCTATACGGACAGGGGGCACAGATACGCAGTATTTT.

This clonotype occurred many times. CDR3: CASSPRGANRETQYF. The CDR3 bases are TGTGCCAGCAGTCCCCGGGGGGCGAATAGGGAGACCCAGTACTTC. This rearrangement joins TRBV12-3 or TRBV12-4 to TRBJ2-5; tentative D call: TRBD2 (7 bases). V was trimmed by 5 bases and J by 5 bases, leaving 18 bases between them. The CDR3 spans 15 residues.

The chain has TRBV20-1 and TRBJ1-4; D unresolved. Trimming cost V 5 bases and J 3 bases, with 10 bases left between them. The CDR3 length is 13 residues. Germline CDR1 and CDR2: DFQATT and SNEGSKA (reference sequence). The CDR3: CSAGGPANEKLFF. The CDR3 DNA sequence: TGCAGTGCTGGCGGGCCTGCTAATGAAAAACTGTTTTTT.

This clonotype was seen at least ten times. The chain joins TRBV29-1 to TRBJ2-7; TRBD1 is a possible D gene (6 bases). The CDR3 consists of 13 residues. Per the germline V gene, CDR1 is SQVTM and CDR2 is ANQGSEA. Trimming left V 6 bases short and J 1 base short, with 13 bases between. The CDR3: CSVATGKSYEQYF. DNA for the CDR3: TGCAGCGTGGCTACAGGGAAGTCCTACGAGCAGTACTTC.

In this sample, this clonotype turned up many times. The chain couples TRBV29-1 to TRBJ2-1; no reliable D call. Trimming removed 7 bases at V and 5 bases at J, with 15 bases between. The CDR3 is 13 amino acids. Germline lookup yields CDR1 SQVTM and CDR2 ANQGSEA. This chain's CDR3 is CSALRGEDNEQFF. For the CDR3, the DNA is TGCAGCGCCCTGCGAGGAGAGGACAATGAGCAGTTCTTC.

The gene calls are TRBV6-2 or TRBV6-3 and TRBJ2-5; 7 bases are shared with TRBD1. V shed 7 bases and J 5 bases; nucleotides not matched to a gene: 10. Germline lookup yields CDR1 MNHEY and CDR2 SVGEGT. CDR3 length: 14 amino acids. CDR3 amino acids: CASTIQGWRETQYF. The CDR3, as DNA: TGTGCCAGCACTATACAGGGGTGGCGGGAGACCCAGTACTTC.

This clonotype was seen ten or more times. The chain carries TRBV5-1 and TRBJ2-3; TRBD1 might be the D (6 bases). The CDR3 loop spans 14 amino acids. The germline V and J ends were trimmed by 0 bases and 6 bases, with 11 bases remaining between them. CDR1 and CDR2 (germline): SGHRS, YFSETQ. CDR3 region: CASSLAEGVDTQYF. For the CDR3, the DNA is TGCGCCAGCAGCTTGGCCGAGGGGGTTGATACGCAGTATTTT.

This clonotype appeared many times. The rearrangement joins TRBV5-6 to TRBJ2-7, with TRBD1 as a possible D gene (5 bases). Trimming removed 2 bases from V and 2 bases from J, with 14 bases in between. From germline, CDR1 is SGHDT and CDR2 YYEEEE. CDR3 length: 15 residues. CDR3 protein: CASSFQGSSAYEQYF. The DNA of the CDR3 is TGTGCCAGCAGCTTCCAGGGTTCATCCGCCTACGAGCAGTACTTC.

This clonotype was picked up many times. This chain connects TRBV5-1 to TRBJ2-7, with TRBD1 identical over 9 bases. Germline assignment: CDR1 SGHRS and CDR2 YFSETQ. J lost 5 bases, V lost 0 bases, and 9 bases had no gene match. The CDR3 totals 16 residues. The CDR3 region is CASSLGSGTGRHEQYF. CDR3 DNA: TGCGCCAGCAGCTTGGGGTCGGGGACAGGGCGACACGAGCAGTACTTC.

The chain employs TRBV6-5 and TRBJ1-6; D uncertain. This CDR3 comprises 16 residues. Looked up from germline, CDR1 is MNHEY and CDR2 is SVGAGI. V shed 0 bases and J shed 9 bases, with 15 bases lying between them. The CDR3 reads CASSYSGGVEVSPLHF. CDR3 nucleotides: TGTGCCAGCAGTTACTCCGGCGGGGTCGAGGTTTCACCCCTCCACTTT.

Many counts were recorded for this clonotype. This chain links TRBV5-1 with TRBJ2-1, with D perhaps being TRBD1 or TRBD2 (5 bases each). The V gene lost 2 bases and the J gene lost 0 bases, with 12 bases spanning the gap. The CDR3 runs 16 residues. The germline CDR1 and CDR2 sequences are SGHRS and YFSETQ. The CDR3 reads CASSFVRDGSYNEQFF. The CDR3 nucleotides read TGCGCCAGCAGCTTTGTCCGGGACGGCTCCTACAATGAGCAGTTCTTC. Based on the CDR3 plus reference TRBV5-1 and TRBJ2-1, the full variable domain is KAGVTQTPRYLIKTRGQQVTLSCSPISGHRSVSWYQQTPGQGLQFLFEYFSETQRNKGNFPGRFSGRQFSNSRSEMNVSTLELGDSALYLCASSFVRDGSYNEQFFGPGTRLTVL.

The chain combines TRBV20-1 with TRBJ1-1; no firm D call. CDR1 and CDR2 from the germline V gene are DFQATT and SNEGSKA (reference sequence). Trimming shortened V by 6 bases and J by 4 bases, and 15 bases separated the two germline ends. The CDR3 contains 13 residues. CDR3 sequence reads: CSADTVLGTEAFF. In DNA, the CDR3 is TGCAGTGCGGATACGGTACTGGGCACTGAAGCTTTCTTT.

Many counts were recorded for this clonotype. This chain joins TRBV10-3 and TRBJ1-2; a possible D gene is TRBD1 (5 bases). The CDR3 is 16 amino acids. Trimming stripped 2 bases from V and 4 bases from J, with 17 bases between. The germline V gene has CDR1 ENHRY and CDR2 SYGVKD. The DNA of the CDR3 is TGTGCCATCAGTGAGGAGGGACGGAGGAGAATCTATGGCTACACCTTC. Translated: CAISEEGRRRIYGYTF.

At least ten counts were recorded for this clonotype. The chain combines TRBV25-1 with TRBJ2-2, with D perhaps matching TRBD1 or TRBD2 (5 bases each). Germline assignment: CDR1 MGHDK and CDR2 SYGVNS. The length of the CDR3 is 14 residues. Trimming left V 0 bases short and J 8 bases short, with 10 bases between. The CDR3 nucleotides are TGTGCCAGCAGTGAATATATGGGGGAGGGGGAGCTGTTTTTT. Translation gives CASSEYMGEGELFF.

J is TRBJ2-7 and V is TRBV5-1, with 11 bases matching TRBD1. Germline lookup yields CDR1 SGHRS and CDR2 YFSETQ. The CDR3 runs 14 residues. The J segment lost 6 bases and the V segment lost 5 bases, leaving 7 bases of the junction unmatched. DNA of the CDR3: TGCGCCAGCAGGTCCGGACAGGGGGCGGGCGAGCAGTACTTC. Residues: CASRSGQGAGEQYF. Full variable domain (rest looked up from reference TRBV5-1 and TRBJ2-7): KAGVTQTPRYLIKTRGQQVTLSCSPISGHRSVSWYQQTPGQGLQFLFEYFSETQRNKGNFPGRFSGRQFSNSRSEMNVSTLELGDSALYLCASRSGQGAGEQYFGPGTRLTVT.

In its sample, this clonotype was seen many times. The chain has TRBV18 and TRBJ2-1; 7 bases map to TRBD1. This CDR3 has 16 residues. From germline, CDR1 is KGHSH and CDR2 LQKENI. The V gene end was trimmed by 9 bases and the J gene end by 0 bases; junction bases not matched to a gene: 11. The CDR3 loop reads CASSRVEGASYNEQFF. The DNA of the CDR3 is TGTGCCAGTTCCCGTGTTGAGGGGGCCTCCTACAATGAGCAGTTCTTC.

This clonotype has just a few counts. The chain employs TRBV18 and TRBJ1-1; maybe TRBD1 (6 bases). V lost 3 bases, J lost 1 base, and 15 bases lay in between. Germline V gives CDR1 KGHSH, CDR2 LQKENI. CDR3 length: 16 residues. CDR3 DNA sequence: TGTGCCAGCTCACCTCCGAGGGGGGACTGGAACACTGAAGCTTTCTTT. Translation gives CASSPPRGDWNTEAFF. Looking up the rest from reference TRBV18 and TRBJ1-1 gives the full variable domain: NAGVMQNPRHLVRRRGQEARLRCSPMKGHSHVYWYRQLPEEGLKFMVYLQKENIIDESGMPKERFSAEFPKEGPSILRIQQVVRGDSAAYFCASSPPRGDWNTEAFFGQGTRLTVV.

The genes are TRBV5-1 and TRBJ2-1, with D unclear. Germline V gives CDR1 SGHRS, CDR2 YFSETQ. The V gene lost 0 bases and the J gene lost 4 bases, with 8 bases spanning the gap. The CDR3 is 14 amino acids. This chain's CDR3 is CASSLAVGYNEQFF. As DNA, the CDR3 is TGCGCCAGCAGCTTGGCCGTCGGATACAATGAGCAGTTCTTC.

This clonotype showed up just a few times. V gene TRBV25-1 combines with J gene TRBJ2-1; 8 bases agree with TRBD2. The CDR3 runs to 17 residues. The ends lost 6 bases at V and 0 bases at J; junction bases unmatched: 10. Germline lookup yields CDR1 MGHDK and CDR2 SYGVNS. CDR3 amino acids: CASSPAGTRSSYNEQFF. The CDR3 nucleotides are TGTGCCAGCAGCCCTGCGGGGACTAGAAGCTCCTACAATGAGCAGTTCTTC.